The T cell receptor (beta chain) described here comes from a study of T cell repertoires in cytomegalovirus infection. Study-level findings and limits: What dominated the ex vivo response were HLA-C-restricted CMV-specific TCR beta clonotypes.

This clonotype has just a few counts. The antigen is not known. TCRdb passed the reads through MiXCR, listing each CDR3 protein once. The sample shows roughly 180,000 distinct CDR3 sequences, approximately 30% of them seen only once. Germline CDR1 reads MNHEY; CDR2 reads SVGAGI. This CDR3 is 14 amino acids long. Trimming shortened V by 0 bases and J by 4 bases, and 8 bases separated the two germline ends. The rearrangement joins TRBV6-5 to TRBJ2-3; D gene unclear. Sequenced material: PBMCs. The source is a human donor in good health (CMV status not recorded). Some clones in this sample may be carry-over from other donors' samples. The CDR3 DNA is TGTGCCAGCAGTTACTCCCAGTTTTCAGATACGCAGTATTTT. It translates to CASSYSQFSDTQYF.